Each of the 13 T cell receptor beta chains below was sequenced from the same sample in a study of CD8+ T cells in alopecia areata. Regarding treatment: oral pan-JAK inhibitor, 5-10 mg twice daily. Sequencing relied on a cDNA template that was reverse transcribed from extracted RNA. Profiled with immunoSEQ multiplex PCR; TCRdb holds only in-frame clones, not every one. The table has about 120,000 clones, 50% to 55% seen once. Sequenced material: CD4+ T cells sorted from blood, taken at week 4, from a patient treated with tofacitinib. The source of these receptors is a human donor with alopecia areata.

The CDR3 loop is CAWRYGGALHEQYF. In nucleotides, the CDR3 is TGTGCCTGGAGGTACGGAGGGGCCCTCCACGAGCAGTACTTC. J is TRBJ2-7 and V is TRBV30, with D possibly being TRBD2 (6 bases). Germline V lookup: CDR1 GTSNPN, CDR2 SVGIG (reference sequence). V shed 3 bases and J shed 5 bases, with 17 bases lying between them. CDR3 length equals 14 residues.

The rearrangement uses TRBV29-1 and TRBJ1-1; 7 bases map to TRBD1. The CDR3 sequence is 15 residues long. With 4 bases clipped from V and 4 bases from J, the junction kept 12 bases outside the gene matches. Germline values: CDR1 SQVTM, CDR2 ANQGSEA. The CDR3 loop reads CSVGGPGGISTEAFF. The CDR3 DNA follows: TGCAGCGTTGGGGGCCCAGGGGGGATTAGCACTGAAGCTTTCTTT.

The chain carries TRBV29-1 and TRBJ2-7, with TRBD1 identical over 7 bases. This CDR3 has 14 amino acids. Germline V gene lookup returns CDR1 SQVTM and CDR2 ANQGSEA. V lost 4 bases to trimming and J lost 2 bases; unmatched junction nucleotides: 8. CDR3 region: CSVAPRTGAYEQYF. DNA for the CDR3: TGCAGCGTTGCGCCGAGGACAGGAGCCTACGAGCAGTACTTC.

The chain couples TRBV30 to TRBJ2-5; no definite D call. Germline V gene data show CDR1 as GTSNPN and CDR2 as SVGIG (reference sequence). There are 12 residues in the CDR3. V was shortened by 5 bases and J by 0 bases, with 7 bases between the two germline ends. The CDR3 loop reads CAWEAYQETQYF. In DNA form, the CDR3 reads TGTGCCTGGGAGGCGTACCAAGAGACCCAGTACTTC.

V and J are TRBV27 and TRBJ1-2, with 9 bases lining up with TRBD1. V shed 5 bases, J shed 7 bases, and the junction held 5 bases outside the gene matches. The CDR3 length is 13 residues. In germline, CDR1 is MNHEY, CDR2 SMNVEV (reference sequence). CDR3 nucleotides: TGTGCCAGCAGTCCGCGGACAGGGGCTGGCTACACCTTC. Translating gives CASSPRTGAGYTF.

The rearrangement joins TRBV5-1 to TRBJ2-3; D is unclear. Trimming removed 4 bases at V and 0 bases at J, with 15 bases between. CDR1 is SGHRS and CDR2 is YFSETQ in the germline V gene. This CDR3 spans 16 amino acids. The CDR3 nucleotides are TGCGCCAGCAGCCCAATGGAAGGGTATAGCACAGATACGCAGTATTTT. As protein: CASSPMEGYSTDTQYF.

This clone was seen a handful of times. This chain links TRBV30 with TRBJ1-3; D gene uncertain. CDR1 and CDR2 (germline): GTSNPN, SVGIG (reference sequence). The V end was cut by 5 bases, the J end by 0 bases, with 11 bases between. The CDR3 consists of 14 residues. DNA of the CDR3: TGTGCCTGGGGACCGTTCAACTCTGGAAACACCATATATTTT. Encoded protein: CAWGPFNSGNTIYF.

The rearrangement uses TRBV2 and TRBJ2-2; TRBD2 agrees at 10 bases. CDR1 is SNHLY, CDR2 FYNNEI, per germline. Losses at the gene ends were 5 bases for V and 2 bases for J; bases not matched to a gene: 5. The CDR3 contains 16 residues. The CDR3 loop reads CASSRIAGGNTGELFF. The CDR3 nucleotides are TGTGCCAGCAGTAGAATAGCGGGGGGAAACACCGGGGAGCTGTTTTTT. The entire variable domain, with the rest obtained from reference TRBV2 and TRBJ2-2, is as follows: EPEVTQTPSHQVTQMGQEVILRCVPISNHLYFYWYRQILGQKVEFLVSFYNNEISEKSEIFDDQFSVERPDGSNFTLKIRSTKLEDSAMYFCASSRIAGGNTGELFFGEGSRLTVL.

The J gene is TRBJ2-7, the V gene TRBV18; TRBD1 matches at 12 bases. Germline lookup yields CDR1 KGHSH and CDR2 LQKENI. The CDR3 length is 16 residues. Germline trimming cut 5 bases from V and 4 bases from J; bases unmatched to any gene: 9. CDR3: CASSSSGTGGVYEQYF. The CDR3 bases are TGTGCCAGCTCATCGTCCGGGACAGGGGGCGTTTACGAGCAGTACTTC.

For this clone: The sample carries other DNA sequences with the same CDR3. The chain has TRBV29-1 and TRBJ1-5; 9 bases agree with TRBD1. Germline V CDR1 and CDR2: SQVTM, ANQGSEA. This CDR3 comprises 12 residues. The ends lost 6 bases at V and 5 bases at J; junction bases unmatched: 2. CDR3 residues: CSVRQGDQPQHF. The CDR3 coding sequence is TGCAGCGTCAGACAGGGGGATCAGCCCCAGCATTTT.

This clone has only a few counts. The rearrangement uses TRBV30 and TRBJ2-1; D unresolved. The length of the CDR3 is 12 residues. The germline V and J ends were trimmed by 5 bases and 8 bases, with 13 bases remaining between them. Germline lookup yields CDR1 GTSNPN and CDR2 SVGIG (reference sequence). Here the CDR3 reads CAWGKGSHEQFF. CDR3 sequence (DNA): TGTGCCTGGGGAAAGGGTAGCCATGAGCAGTTCTTC.

The chain is built from TRBV5-1 and TRBJ2-5; tentatively, D is TRBD1 (5 bases). The germline gives CDR1 SGHRS, CDR2 YFSETQ. The CDR3 contains 14 residues. V was shortened by 4 bases and J by 5 bases, with 15 bases between the two germline ends. CDR3 DNA sequence: TGCGCCAGCAGCCCCTTGGACAACCGGGAGACCCAGTACTTC. Its protein product is CASSPLDNRETQYF. The whole variable domain, remainder taken from reference TRBV5-1 and TRBJ2-5, is KAGVTQTPRYLIKTRGQQVTLSCSPISGHRSVSWYQQTPGQGLQFLFEYFSETQRNKGNFPGRFSGRQFSNSRSEMNVSTLELGDSALYLCASSPLDNRETQYFGPGTRLLVL.

This clone was detected only a few times. The chain has TRBV29-1 and TRBJ2-1; TRBD1 agrees at 9 bases. V trimming: 7 bases; J trimming: 4 bases; junction bases outside the gene matches: 5. Germline CDR1 is SQVTM and CDR2 is ANQGSEA. This CDR3 spans 13 amino acids. CDR3 residues: CSARGQGYNEQFF. The CDR3 coding sequence is TGCAGCGCCCGGGGACAGGGATACAATGAGCAGTTCTTC.